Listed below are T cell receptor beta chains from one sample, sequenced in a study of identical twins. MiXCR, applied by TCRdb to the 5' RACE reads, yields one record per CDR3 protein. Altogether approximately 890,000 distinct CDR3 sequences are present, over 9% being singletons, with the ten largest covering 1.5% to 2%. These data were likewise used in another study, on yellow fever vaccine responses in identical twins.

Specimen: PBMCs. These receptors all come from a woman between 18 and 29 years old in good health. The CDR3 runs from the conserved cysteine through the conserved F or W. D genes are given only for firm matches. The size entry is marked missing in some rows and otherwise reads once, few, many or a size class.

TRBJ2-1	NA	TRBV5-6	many	TGTGCCAGCAGCTTGGGTTTTTCAGTTTACAATGAGCAGTTCTTC	CASSLGFSVYNEQFF
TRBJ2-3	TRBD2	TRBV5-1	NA	TGCGCCAGCAGCTCCCGACTAGCCGCCACAGATACGCAGTATTTT	CASSSRLAATDTQYF
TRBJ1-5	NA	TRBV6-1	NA	TGTGCCAGCAGTGAAGGGGATGCGGGTTCGGAGCCCCAGCATTTT	CASSEGDAGSEPQHF
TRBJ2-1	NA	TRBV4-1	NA	TGCGCCAGCAGCCAAGAAGGAAGGGCAGGAGGTAACAATGAGCAGTTCTTC	CASSQEGRAGGNNEQFF
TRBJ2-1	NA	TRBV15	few	TGTGCCACCAGCACTCCTTTGCTGTTCTTC	CATSTPLLFF
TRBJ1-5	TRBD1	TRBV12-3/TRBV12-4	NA	TGTGCCAGCAGTTTATCGCAGGGGGAGGGGCAGCCCCAGCATTTT	CASSLSQGEGQPQHF
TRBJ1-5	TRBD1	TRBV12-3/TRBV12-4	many	TGTGCCAGCAGTTTACCCGGACAGGTCCAGCATTTT	CASSLPGQVQHF
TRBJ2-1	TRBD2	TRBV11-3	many	TGTGCCAGCAGCTTAGGGGTAGCGGGAGCCTACAATGAGCAGTTCTTC	CASSLGVAGAYNEQFF
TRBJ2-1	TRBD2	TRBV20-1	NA	TGCAGTGCTAGGGCGCAGCGGGAGAGCTCCTACAATGAGCAGTTCTTC	CSARAQRESSYNEQFF
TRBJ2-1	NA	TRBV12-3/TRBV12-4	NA	TGTGCCAGCACTAAGACAGGTGGATACAATGAGCAGTTCTTC	CASTKTGGYNEQFF
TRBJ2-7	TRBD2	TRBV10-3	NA	TGTGCCATCAGTGCTAGCGGGAGGGCCTACGAGCAGTACTTC	CAISASGRAYEQYF
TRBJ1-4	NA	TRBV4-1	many	TGCGCCAGCAGCCAAGCTCCGAGGGATAATGAAAAACTGTTTTTT	CASSQAPRDNEKLFF
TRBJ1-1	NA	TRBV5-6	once	TGTGCCAGCAGCTTGGATCCGTGGATGTATGACACTGAAGCTTTCTTT	CASSLDPWMYDTEAFF
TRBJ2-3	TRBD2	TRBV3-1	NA	TGTGCCAGAAGCCAAGCGACGCGACTAGCGGGAGTAGTAGATACGCAGTATTTT	CARSQATRLAGVVDTQYF
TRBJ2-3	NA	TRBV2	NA	TGTGCCAGCAGTGCCTCGACAGCCGCTGCAGATACGCAGTATTTT	CASSASTAAADTQYF
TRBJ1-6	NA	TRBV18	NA	TGTGCCAGCTCACCATCCAGCAACTATAATTCACCCCTCCACTTT	CASSPSSNYNSPLHF
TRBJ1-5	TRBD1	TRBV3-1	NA	TGTGCCAGCAGCCTTTCGACAGGGAGCAATCAGCCCCAGCATTTT	CASSLSTGSNQPQHF
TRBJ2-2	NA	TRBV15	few	TGTGCCACCAGCAGGTCGACAGGGAACACCGGGGAGCTGTTTTTT	CATSRSTGNTGELFF
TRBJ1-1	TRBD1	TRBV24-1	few	TGTGCCACCAGGTCCGGGACAGGGGCTGAGAACACTGAAGCTTTCTTT	CATRSGTGAENTEAFF
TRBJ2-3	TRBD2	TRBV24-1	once	TGTGCCACCAGTTCGCGGGAGGCAGGGTGGTTGGATACGCAGTATTTT	CATSSREAGWLDTQYF
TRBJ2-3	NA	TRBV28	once	TGTGCCAGCAGCTCCCCCGCGGAGGGGACAGATACGCAGTATTTT	CASSSPAEGTDTQYF
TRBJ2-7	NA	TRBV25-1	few	TGTGCCAGCAGTGAAGAAGGGATTACCTACGAGCAGTACTTC	CASSEEGITYEQYF
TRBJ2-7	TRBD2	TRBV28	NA	TGTGCCAGCAGTTTAGGCCGCGGGGGGGACGAGCAGTACTTC	CASSLGRGGDEQYF
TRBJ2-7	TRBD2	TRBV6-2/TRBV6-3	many	TGTGCCAGCAGTTACTCTTCAGGACTAGCTGATACCTACGAGCAGTACTTC	CASSYSSGLADTYEQYF
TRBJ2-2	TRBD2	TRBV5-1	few	TGCGCCAGCAGATCCAGCGGGGGGAACACCGGGGAGCTGTTTTTT	CASRSSGGNTGELFF
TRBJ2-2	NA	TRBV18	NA	TGTGCCAGCTCACCATCGCTGGATAACACCGGGGAGCTGTTTTTT	CASSPSLDNTGELFF
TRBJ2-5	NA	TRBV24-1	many	TGTGCCACCAGTGACCGTAACCCGGGACACCGAGAGACCCAGTACTTC	CATSDRNPGHRETQYF
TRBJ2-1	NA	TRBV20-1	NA	TGCAGTGCTAGAGATCGAAAGCCTGAGCAGTTCTTC	CSARDRKPEQFF
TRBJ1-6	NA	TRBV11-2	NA	TGTGCCAGCAGCTTGTATCCAGGACATAATTCACCCCTCCACTTT	CASSLYPGHNSPLHF
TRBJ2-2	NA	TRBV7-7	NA	TGTGCCAGCGAGGGGGAGAACACCGGGGAGCTGTTTTTT	CASEGENTGELFF
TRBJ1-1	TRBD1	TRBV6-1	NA	TGTGCCAGCACCACTCCTACCCCGGGACAGAAAGCTTTCTTT	CASTTPTPGQKAFF
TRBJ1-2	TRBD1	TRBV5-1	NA	TGCGCCAGCAGCTTGGCCGGACAGGGGGCAGATGGCTACACCTTC	CASSLAGQGADGYTF
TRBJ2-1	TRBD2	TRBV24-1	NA	TGTGCCACCAGTGATCCCGGACTAGCGGGATTGTATGGTGAGCAGTTCTTC	CATSDPGLAGLYGEQFF
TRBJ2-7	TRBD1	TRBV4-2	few	TGTGCCAGCAGCCAAGACCGCGGGACAGGAGCCGAGCAGTACTTC	CASSQDRGTGAEQYF
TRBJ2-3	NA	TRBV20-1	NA	TGCAGTGCACCACGAGGTTTGCTAGATACGCAGTATTTT	CSAPRGLLDTQYF
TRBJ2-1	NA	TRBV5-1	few	TGCGCCAGCATTGGGTCGGCCTACAATGAGCAGTTCTTC	CASIGSAYNEQFF
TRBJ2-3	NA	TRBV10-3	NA	TGTGCCATCATGAAAGGGGGGGCTGGGGAGACAGATACGCAGTATTTT	CAIMKGGAGETDTQYF
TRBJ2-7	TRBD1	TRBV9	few	TGTGCCAGCAGCGTCCAGGGACAGGGGAGGAACGAGCAGTACTTC	CASSVQGQGRNEQYF
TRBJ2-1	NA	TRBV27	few	TGTGCCAGCAGACAGGGTTTTGAGCAGTTCTTC	CASRQGFEQFF
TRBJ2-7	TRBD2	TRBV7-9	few	TGTGCCAGCAGCTTAGGGGGGGGTCTGAACTACGAGCAGTACTTC	CASSLGGGLNYEQYF
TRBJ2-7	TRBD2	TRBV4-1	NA	TGCGCCAGCAGCCAAGACGGGACTAGCGGGAGTTGGGAGCAGTACTTC	CASSQDGTSGSWEQYF
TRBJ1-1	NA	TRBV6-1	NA	TGTGCCAGCAGTGAATTCGTTACGGGCGGGGTCTCGAACACTGAAGCTTTCTTT	CASSEFVTGGVSNTEAFF
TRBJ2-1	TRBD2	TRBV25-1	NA	TGTGCCAGCCAGCCGGGAGGGCCTTACCGCCAGATCCAGTTCTTC	CASQPGGPYRQIQFF
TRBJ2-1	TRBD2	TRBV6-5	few	TGTGCCAGCAGTTCCCGACTAGCGGGCTCCTACAATGAGCAGTTCTTC	CASSSRLAGSYNEQFF
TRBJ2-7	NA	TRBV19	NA	TGTGCCAGTAGTATCGATAAGGGAAGGGTGTCCGAGCAGTACTTC	CASSIDKGRVSEQYF
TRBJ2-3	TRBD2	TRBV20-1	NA	TGCAGTGCTAGAGAAAGACTAGCGGGAAACACAGATACGCAGTATTTT	CSARERLAGNTDTQYF
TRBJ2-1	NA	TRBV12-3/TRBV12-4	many	TGTGCCAGCACTCTCAAGCGGACCTCCTACAATGAGCAGTTCTTC	CASTLKRTSYNEQFF
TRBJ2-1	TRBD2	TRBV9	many	TGTGCCAGCAGCGTAGGGCTAGCGGGATCTGACCGGTTCTTC	CASSVGLAGSDRFF
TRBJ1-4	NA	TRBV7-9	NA	TGTGCCAGCGAAGGATGGGGCGGGATTGCTGAAAAACTGTTTTTT	CASEGWGGIAEKLFF
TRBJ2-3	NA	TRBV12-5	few	TGTGCTAGTGGTTTGGTGACCCCTAAGGATACGCAGTATTTT	CASGLVTPKDTQYF
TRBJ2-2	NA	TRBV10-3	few	TGTGCCATCAGTGAGAGAGTGTTGGGCACCGGGGAGCTGTTTTTT	CAISERVLGTGELFF
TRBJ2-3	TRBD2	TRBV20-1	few	TGCAGTGCTACCCGGACGCTAGCGGGAGAATCGCAGTATTTT	CSATRTLAGESQYF
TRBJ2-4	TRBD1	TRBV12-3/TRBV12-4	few	TGTGCCAGCAATCAGGGGGATCTAGCCAAAAACATTCAGTACTTC	CASNQGDLAKNIQYF
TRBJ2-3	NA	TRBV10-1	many	TGCGCCAGCAGTGAGTCAAGACATAGCACAGATACGCAGTATTTT	CASSESRHSTDTQYF
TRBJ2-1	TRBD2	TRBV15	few	TGTGCCACCAGCGGAACGACTAGCGGGGGATACAATGAGCAGTTCTTC	CATSGTTSGGYNEQFF
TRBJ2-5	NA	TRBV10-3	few	TGTGCCATCAGTGATTCGAGAGGGGAGACCCAGTACTTC	CAISDSRGETQYF
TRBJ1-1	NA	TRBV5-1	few	TGCGCCAGCAGACCGGGCGGGGGTTTTAACACTGAAGCTTTCTTT	CASRPGGGFNTEAFF